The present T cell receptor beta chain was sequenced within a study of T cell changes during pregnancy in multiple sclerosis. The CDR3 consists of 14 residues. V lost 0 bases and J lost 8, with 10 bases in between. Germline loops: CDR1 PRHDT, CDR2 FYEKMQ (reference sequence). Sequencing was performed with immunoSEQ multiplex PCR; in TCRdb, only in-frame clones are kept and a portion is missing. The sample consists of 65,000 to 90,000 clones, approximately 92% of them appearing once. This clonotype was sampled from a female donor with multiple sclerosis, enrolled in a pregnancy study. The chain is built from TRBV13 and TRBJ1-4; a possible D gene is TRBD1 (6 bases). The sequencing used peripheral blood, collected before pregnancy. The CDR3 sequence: CASSLGGAGEKLFF. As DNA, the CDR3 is TGTGCCAGCAGCTTAGGGGGGGCCGGCGAAAAACTGTTTTTT. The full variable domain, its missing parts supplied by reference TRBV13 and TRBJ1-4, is AAGVIQSPRHLIKEKRETATLKCYPIPRHDTVYWYQQGPGQDPQFLISFYEKMQSDKGSIPDRFSAQQFSDYHSELNMSSLELGDSALYFCASSLGGAGEKLFFGSGTQLSVL.